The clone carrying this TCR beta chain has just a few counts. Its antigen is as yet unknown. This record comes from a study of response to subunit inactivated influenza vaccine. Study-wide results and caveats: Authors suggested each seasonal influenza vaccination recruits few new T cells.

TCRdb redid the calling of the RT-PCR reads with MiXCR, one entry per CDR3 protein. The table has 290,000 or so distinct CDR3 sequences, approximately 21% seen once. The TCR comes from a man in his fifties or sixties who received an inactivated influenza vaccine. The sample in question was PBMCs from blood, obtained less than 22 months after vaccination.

For the CDR3, the DNA is TGCAGTGCTACGGGGGGGACTAGCGGGAACCCTCAAGAGACCCAGTACTTC. Encoded protein: CSATGGTSGNPQETQYF. The chain couples TRBV20-1 to TRBJ2-5; 13 nucleotides agree with TRBD2. The CDR3 contains 17 residues. V lost 4 bases, J lost 2 bases, and 10 bases stayed unmatched. In germline, CDR1 is DFQATT, CDR2 SNEGSKA (reference sequence).